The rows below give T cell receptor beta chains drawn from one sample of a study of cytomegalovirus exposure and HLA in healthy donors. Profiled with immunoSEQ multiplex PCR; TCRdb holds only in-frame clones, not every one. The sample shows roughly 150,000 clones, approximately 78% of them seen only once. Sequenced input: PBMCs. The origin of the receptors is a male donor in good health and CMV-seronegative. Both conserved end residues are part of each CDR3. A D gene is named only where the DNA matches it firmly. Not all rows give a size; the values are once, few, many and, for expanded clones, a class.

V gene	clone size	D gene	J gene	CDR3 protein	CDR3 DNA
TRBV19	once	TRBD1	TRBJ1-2	CASRGQGSYGYTF	TGTGCAAGTAGGGGACAGGGATCCTATGGCTACACCTTC
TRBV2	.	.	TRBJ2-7	CASAEGEQYF	TGTGCCAGCGCCGAGGGCGAGCAGTACTTC
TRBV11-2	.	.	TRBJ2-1	CASSLGASGFF	TGTGCCAGCAGCCTGGGGGCTAGCGGGTTCTTC
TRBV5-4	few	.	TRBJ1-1	CASRTPGHLNTEAFF	TGTGCCAGCAGGACGCCGGGACACTTGAACACTGAAGCTTTCTTT
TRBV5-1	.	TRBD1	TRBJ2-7	CASSPGQEGLRQYF	TGCGCCAGCAGCCCGGGACAGGAAGGGCTCAGGCAGTACTTC
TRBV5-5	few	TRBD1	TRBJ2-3	CASRDRASTDTQYF	TGTGCCAGCAGGGACAGGGCTAGCACAGATACGCAGTATTTT
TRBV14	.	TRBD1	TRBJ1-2	CASSLNRGTGYTF	TGTGCCAGCAGCCTAAACAGGGGAACTGGCTACACCTTC
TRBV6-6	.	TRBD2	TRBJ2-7	CASSRTSGGGEQYF	TGTGCCAGCAGTAGGACTAGCGGAGGGGGGGAGCAGTACTTC
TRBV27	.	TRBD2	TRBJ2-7	CASSSQTSGYEQYF	TGTGCCAGCAGTTCCCAAACTAGCGGTTACGAGCAGTACTTC
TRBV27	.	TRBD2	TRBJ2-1	CASSLSTSVLVNEQFF	TGTGCCAGCAGTTTATCGACTAGCGTATTAGTCAATGAGCAGTTCTTC
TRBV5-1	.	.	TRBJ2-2	CARTGYTGELFF	TGCGCCAGAACAGGGTACACCGGGGAGCTGTTTTTT
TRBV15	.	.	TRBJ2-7	CATSSREVIGNEQYF	TGTGCCACCAGCAGTAGGGAGGTGATCGGGAACGAGCAGTACTTC